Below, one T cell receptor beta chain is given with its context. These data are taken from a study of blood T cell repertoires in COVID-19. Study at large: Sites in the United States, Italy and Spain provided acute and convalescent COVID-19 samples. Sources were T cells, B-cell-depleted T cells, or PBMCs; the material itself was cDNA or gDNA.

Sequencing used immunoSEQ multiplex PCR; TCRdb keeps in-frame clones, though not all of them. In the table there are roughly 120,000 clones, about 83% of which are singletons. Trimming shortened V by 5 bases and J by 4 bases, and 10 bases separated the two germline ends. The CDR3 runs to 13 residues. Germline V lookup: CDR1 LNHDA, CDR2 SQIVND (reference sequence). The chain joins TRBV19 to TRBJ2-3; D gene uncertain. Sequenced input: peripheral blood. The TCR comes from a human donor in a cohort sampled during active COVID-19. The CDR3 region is CASSFPPADTQYF. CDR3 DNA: TGTGCCAGTAGTTTCCCCCCTGCAGATACGCAGTATTTT.